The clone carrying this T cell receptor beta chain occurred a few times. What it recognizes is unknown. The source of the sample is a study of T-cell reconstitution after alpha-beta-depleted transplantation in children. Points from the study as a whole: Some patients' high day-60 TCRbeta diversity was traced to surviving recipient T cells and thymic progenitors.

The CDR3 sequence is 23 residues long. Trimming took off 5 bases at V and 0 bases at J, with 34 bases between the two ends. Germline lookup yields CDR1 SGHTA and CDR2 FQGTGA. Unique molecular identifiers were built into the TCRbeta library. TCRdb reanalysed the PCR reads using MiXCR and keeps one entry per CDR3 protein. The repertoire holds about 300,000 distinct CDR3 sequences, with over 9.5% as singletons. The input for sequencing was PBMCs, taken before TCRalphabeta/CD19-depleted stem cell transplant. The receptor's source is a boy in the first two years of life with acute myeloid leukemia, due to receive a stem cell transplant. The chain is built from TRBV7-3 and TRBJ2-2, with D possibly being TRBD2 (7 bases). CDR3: CASSPGAFPWWRGPYTNTGELFF. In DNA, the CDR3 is TGTGCCAGCAGCCCGGGTGCGTTTCCTTGGTGGCGGGGGCCCTATACGAACACCGGGGAGCTGTTTTTT. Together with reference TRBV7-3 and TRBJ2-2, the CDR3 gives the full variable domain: GAGVSQTPSNKVTEKGKYVELRCDPISGHTALYWYRQSLGQGPEFLIYFQGTGAADDSGLPNDRFFAVRPEGSVSTLKIQRTERGDSAVYLCASSPGAFPWWRGPYTNTGELFFGEGSRLTVL.